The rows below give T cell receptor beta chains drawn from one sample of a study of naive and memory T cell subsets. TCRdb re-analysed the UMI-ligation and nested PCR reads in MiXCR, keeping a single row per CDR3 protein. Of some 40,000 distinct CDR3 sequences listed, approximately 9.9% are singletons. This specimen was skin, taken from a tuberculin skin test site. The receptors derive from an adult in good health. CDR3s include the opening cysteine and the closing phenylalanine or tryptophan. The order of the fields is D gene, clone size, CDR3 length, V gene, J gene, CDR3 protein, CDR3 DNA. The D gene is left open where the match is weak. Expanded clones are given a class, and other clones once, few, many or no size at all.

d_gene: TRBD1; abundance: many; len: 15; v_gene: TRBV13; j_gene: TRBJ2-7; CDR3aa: CASSRQGKSSYEQYF; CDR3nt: TGTGCCAGCAGCCGACAGGGCAAGAGCTCCTACGAGCAGTACTTC
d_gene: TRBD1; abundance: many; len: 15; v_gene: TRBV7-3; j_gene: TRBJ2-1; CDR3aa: CASSLQQGIYNEQFF; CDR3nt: TGTGCCAGCAGCCTTCAACAGGGGATCTACAATGAGCAGTTCTTC
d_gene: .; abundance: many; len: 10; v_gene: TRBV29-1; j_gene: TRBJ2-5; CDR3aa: CSVGGGTQYF; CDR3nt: TGCAGCGTTGGGGGAGGGACCCAGTACTTC
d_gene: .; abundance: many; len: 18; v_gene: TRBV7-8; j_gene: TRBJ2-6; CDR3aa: CASSFRALEIFGANVLTF; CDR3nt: TGTGCCAGCAGCTTCCGGGCCCTGGAAATCTTCGGGGCCAACGTCCTGACTTTC
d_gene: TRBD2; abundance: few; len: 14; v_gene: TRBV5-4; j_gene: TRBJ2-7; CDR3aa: CASSSRTSRGEQYF; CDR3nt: TGTGCCAGCAGCTCCCGGACTAGCCGGGGTGAGCAGTACTTC
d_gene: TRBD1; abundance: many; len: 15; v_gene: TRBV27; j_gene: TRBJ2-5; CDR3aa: CASSHDRDNQETQYF; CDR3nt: TGTGCCAGCAGCCACGACAGGGACAACCAAGAGACCCAGTACTTC
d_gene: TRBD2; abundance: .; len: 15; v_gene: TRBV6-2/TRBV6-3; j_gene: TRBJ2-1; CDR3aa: CASSYPGGLYNEQFF; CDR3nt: TGTGCCAGCAGTTACCCGGGGGGACTCTACAATGAGCAGTTCTTC
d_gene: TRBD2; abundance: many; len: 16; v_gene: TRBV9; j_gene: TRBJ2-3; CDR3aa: CASSVDLGLALDTQYF; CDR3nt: TGTGCCAGCAGCGTAGACTTGGGACTAGCGTTAGATACGCAGTATTTT
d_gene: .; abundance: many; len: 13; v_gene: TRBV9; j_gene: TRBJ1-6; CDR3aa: CASSPSENSPLHF; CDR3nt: TGTGCCAGCAGCCCCAGCGAGAATTCACCCCTCCACTTT
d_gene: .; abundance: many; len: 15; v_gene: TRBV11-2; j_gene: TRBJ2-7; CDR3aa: CASSLEGGRAGEQYF; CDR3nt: TGTGCCAGCAGCTTAGAGGGAGGTCGGGCGGGAGAGCAGTACTTC
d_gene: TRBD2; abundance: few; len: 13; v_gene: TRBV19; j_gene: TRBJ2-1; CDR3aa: CASSSGLYNEQFF; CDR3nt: TGTGCCTCTTCTAGCGGCCTTTACAATGAGCAGTTCTTC
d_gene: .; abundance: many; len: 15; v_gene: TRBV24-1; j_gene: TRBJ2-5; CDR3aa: CATSDRSDGHGTQYF; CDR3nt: TGTGCCACCAGTGACCGATCGGACGGTCATGGGACCCAGTACTTC
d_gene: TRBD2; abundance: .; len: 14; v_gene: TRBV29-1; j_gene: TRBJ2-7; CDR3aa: CSVGSGRAIYEQYF; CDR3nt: TGCAGCGTTGGGAGCGGGAGGGCCATCTATGAGCAGTACTTC
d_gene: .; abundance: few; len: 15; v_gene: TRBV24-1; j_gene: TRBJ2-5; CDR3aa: CATSLGGAVQETQYF; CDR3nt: TGTGCCACCAGTTTAGGAGGGGCAGTCCAAGAGACCCAGTACTTC
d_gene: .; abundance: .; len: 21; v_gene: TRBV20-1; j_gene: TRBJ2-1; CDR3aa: CSARGGSVKVAASLNDNEQFF; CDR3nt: TGCAGTGCGCGCGGTGGATCAGTCAAAGTGGCAGCTAGTTTAAACGACAATGAGCAGTTCTTC
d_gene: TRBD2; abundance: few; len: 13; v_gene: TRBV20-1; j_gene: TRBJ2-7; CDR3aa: CSARRLAVYEQYF; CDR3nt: TGCAGTGCCCGGAGACTAGCGGTCTACGAGCAGTACTTC
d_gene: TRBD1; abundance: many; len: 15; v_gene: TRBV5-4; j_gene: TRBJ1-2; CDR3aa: CASSLPGQLTGGYTF; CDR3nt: TGTGCCAGCAGCTTACCGGGACAGCTCACAGGAGGCTACACCTTC
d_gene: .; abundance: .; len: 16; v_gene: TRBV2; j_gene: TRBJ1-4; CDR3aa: CASSDVKDDRNEKLFF; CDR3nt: TGTGCCAGCAGTGATGTAAAGGACGACCGTAATGAAAAACTGTTTTTT
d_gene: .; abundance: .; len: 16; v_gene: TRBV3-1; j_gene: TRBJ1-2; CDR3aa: CASSQDDPSRRDGYTF; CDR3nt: TGTGCCAGCAGCCAAGATGATCCGTCGAGGAGGGATGGCTACACCTTC
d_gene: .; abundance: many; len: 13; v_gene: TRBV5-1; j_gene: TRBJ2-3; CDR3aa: CASSWGGTDTQYF; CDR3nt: TGCGCCAGCAGCTGGGGGGGCACAGATACGCAGTATTTT
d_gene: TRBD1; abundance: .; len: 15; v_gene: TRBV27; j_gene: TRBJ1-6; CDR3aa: CASSPGQVNNSPLHF; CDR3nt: TGTGCCAGCAGTCCCGGACAGGTCAATAATTCACCCCTCCACTTT
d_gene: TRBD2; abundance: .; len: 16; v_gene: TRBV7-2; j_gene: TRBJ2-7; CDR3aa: CASSPQLAGGPSEQYF; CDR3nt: TGTGCCAGCAGCCCCCAACTAGCGGGAGGGCCCTCCGAGCAGTACTTC
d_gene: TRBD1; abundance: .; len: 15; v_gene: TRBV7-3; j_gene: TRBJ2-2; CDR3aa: CASSANRGGTGELFF; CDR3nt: TGTGCCAGCAGCGCAAACAGGGGTGGCACCGGGGAGCTGTTTTTT
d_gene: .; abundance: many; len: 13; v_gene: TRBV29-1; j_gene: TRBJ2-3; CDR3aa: CSVTSWATDTQYF; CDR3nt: TGCAGCGTTACGAGTTGGGCCACAGATACGCAGTATTTT
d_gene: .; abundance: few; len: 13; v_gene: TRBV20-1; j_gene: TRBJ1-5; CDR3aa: CSASRESNQPQHF; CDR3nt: TGCAGTGCTAGTAGGGAAAGCAATCAGCCCCAGCATTTT
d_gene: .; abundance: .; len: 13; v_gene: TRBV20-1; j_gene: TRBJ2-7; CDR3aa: CSARDLREDRFYF; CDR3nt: TGCAGTGCTAGAGACCTTAGGGAGGACCGGTTCTACTTC
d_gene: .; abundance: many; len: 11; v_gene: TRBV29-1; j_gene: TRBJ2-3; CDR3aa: CSVGGTDTQYF; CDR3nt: TGCAGCGTTGGGGGCACAGATACGCAGTATTTT
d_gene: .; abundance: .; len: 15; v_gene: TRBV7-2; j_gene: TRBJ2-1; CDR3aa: CASSRVFAAYNEQFF; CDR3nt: TGTGCCAGCAGTAGGGTTTTCGCAGCCTACAATGAGCAGTTCTTC
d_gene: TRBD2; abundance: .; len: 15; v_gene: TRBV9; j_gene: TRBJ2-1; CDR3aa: CASSVGGSRYNEQFF; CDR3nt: TGTGCCAGCAGCGTAGGCGGGAGTAGGTACAATGAGCAGTTCTTC
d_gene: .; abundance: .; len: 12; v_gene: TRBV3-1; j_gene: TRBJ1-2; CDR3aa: CASSQVGNGYTF; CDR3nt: TGTGCCAGCAGCCAAGTGGGTAATGGCTACACCTTC
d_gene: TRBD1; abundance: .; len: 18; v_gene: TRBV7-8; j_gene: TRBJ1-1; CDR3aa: CASSSTGQGGLVDTEAFF; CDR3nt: TGTGCCAGCAGCTCCACGGGACAGGGGGGACTGGTCGACACTGAAGCTTTCTTT
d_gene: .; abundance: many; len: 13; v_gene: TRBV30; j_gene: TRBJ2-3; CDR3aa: CAWSIRERDTQYF; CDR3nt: TGTGCCTGGAGTATTAGGGAGCGAGATACGCAGTATTTT
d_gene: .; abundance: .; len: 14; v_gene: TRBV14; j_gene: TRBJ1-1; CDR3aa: CASSQQAGHTEAFF; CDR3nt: TGTGCCAGCAGCCAACAAGCAGGGCACACTGAAGCTTTCTTT
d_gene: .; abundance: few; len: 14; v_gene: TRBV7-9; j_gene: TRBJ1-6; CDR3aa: CASSPEQYNSPLHF; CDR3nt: TGTGCCAGCAGTCCCGAACAATATAATTCACCCCTCCACTTT
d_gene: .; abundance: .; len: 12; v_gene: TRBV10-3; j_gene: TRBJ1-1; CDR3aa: CAISGDLAGAFF; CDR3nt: TGTGCCATCAGTGGCGATTTAGCCGGAGCTTTCTTT
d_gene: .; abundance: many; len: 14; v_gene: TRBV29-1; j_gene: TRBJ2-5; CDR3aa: CSVEPQGSKETQYF; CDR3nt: TGCAGCGTTGAACCGCAGGGGAGTAAGGAGACCCAGTACTTC
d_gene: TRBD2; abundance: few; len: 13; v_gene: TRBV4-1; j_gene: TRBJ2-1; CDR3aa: CASSQGSLAGQFF; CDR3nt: TGCGCCAGCAGCCAAGGATCCCTAGCGGGGCAGTTCTTC
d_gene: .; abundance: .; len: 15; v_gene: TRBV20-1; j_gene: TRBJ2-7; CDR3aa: CSARVYGGRTYEQYF; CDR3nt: TGCAGTGCTAGAGTTTACGGGGGTCGGACCTACGAGCAGTACTTC
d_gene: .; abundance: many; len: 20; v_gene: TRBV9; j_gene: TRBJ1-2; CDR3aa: CASSVLSKPTPDSPNYGYTF; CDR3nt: TGTGCCAGCAGCGTATTAAGCAAACCCACCCCCGACAGTCCTAACTATGGCTACACCTTC
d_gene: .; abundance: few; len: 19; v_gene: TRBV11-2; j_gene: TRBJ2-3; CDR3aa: CASSLTTPVGGGSTDTQYF; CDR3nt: TGTGCCAGCAGCTTAACCACGCCGGTCGGGGGTGGGAGCACAGATACGCAGTATTTT
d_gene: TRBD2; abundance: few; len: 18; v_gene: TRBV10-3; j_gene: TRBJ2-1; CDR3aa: CAVGLASGGQIRYNEQFF; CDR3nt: TGTGCCGTTGGTTTAGCCAGCGGGGGCCAGATACGATACAATGAGCAGTTCTTC
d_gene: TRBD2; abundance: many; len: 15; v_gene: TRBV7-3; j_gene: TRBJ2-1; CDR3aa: CASSQTAGGYNEQFF; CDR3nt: TGTGCCAGCAGCCAAACAGCGGGGGGATACAATGAGCAGTTCTTC
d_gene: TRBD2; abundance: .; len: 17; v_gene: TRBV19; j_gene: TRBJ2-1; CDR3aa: CASSTILAGASYNEQFF; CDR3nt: TGTGCCAGTAGTACGATCCTAGCGGGCGCCTCCTACAATGAGCAGTTCTTC
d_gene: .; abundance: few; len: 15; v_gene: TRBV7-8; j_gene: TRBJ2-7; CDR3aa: CASSPKGTRIYEQYF; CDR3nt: TGTGCCAGCAGCCCCAAGGGGACTCGCATATACGAGCAGTACTTC
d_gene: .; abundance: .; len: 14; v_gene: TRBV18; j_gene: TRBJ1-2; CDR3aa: CASSPSEDNYGYTF; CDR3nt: TGTGCCAGCTCACCATCCGAAGATAACTATGGCTACACCTTC